This TCR beta chain is from a study of blood T cell repertoires in COVID-19 (TCRdb year 2020). Broadly, across the study: Samples covering the acute and convalescent phases of COVID-19 were provided by collaborators in the United States, Italy and Spain. Deeply sampled blood TCRbeta repertoires from subjects exposed to, actively infected with, or recovered from COVID-19 were included in the dataset. Samples were obtained from the ongoing ImmuneRACE study (first 160 participants) and from over a thousand subjects provided by 6 global collaborators. Sample metadata almost always included a de-identified subject ID, COVID-19 status, age in years and sex. The prospective study material was composed of cDNA or gDNA derived from T cells, B-cell-depleted T cells, or PBMCs. The repertoires were released in a freely available public database intended as a resource for research on the immune response to SARS-CoV-2. HLA class I and class II types, where available, came from metadata supplied by the sample provider rather than from assay-based typing.

Overall study outcomes, separate from this receptor: Clinical and demographic metadata were provided uncurated, with the amount varying by source and participant.

With regard to this clone: Its antigen is still unknown. Per-base qualities were not stored, and no clone one base away is much larger.

The CDR3, cysteine through phenylalanine, is 17 amino acids long. The retained sequence is limited to the CDR3, 51 bases, with the frame set at the first base. Trimming takes 3 bases off V and 4 bases off J; junction bases not matched to a gene: 11. From the germline V gene, CDR1 is MNHEY and CDR2 is SVGEGT. In the prospective study, participants were roughly 18 to 95 years old, resided in 20 to 30 geographic areas of the United States, and were enrolled through a virtual design. In the prospective study, cohorts were assigned on the basis of participant-reported clinical history obtained from a screening survey and a study questionnaire. Recovered participants in ImmuneRACE Cohort 3 were defined by two consecutive negative NP/OP PCR tests, clearance by a healthcare professional, or resolution of symptoms. Each participant in the prospective study had whole blood, serum and a nasopharyngeal or oropharyngeal swab collected by mobile phlebotomists. Additional blood draws and questionnaires over a 2-month period could optionally be provided by prospective study participants. Blood samples from the prospective study were shipped frozen or at room temperature prior to DNA extraction.

TCRbeta CDR3 regions were amplified from genomic DNA using the immunoSEQ Assay, a bias-controlled multiplex PCR. Turning to the authors' computational methods: Nucleated cell counts per sample were estimated from amplification of reference gene primers within the assay. Sequence reads were collapsed and filtered to measure the absolute abundance of every unique TCRbeta CDR3 rearrangement. For each sample, productive Simpson clonality was calculated as the square root of Simpson's diversity index across productive rearrangements. The table was pulled from immuneACCESS by TCRdb, which kept in-frame rearrangements only. Such tables lose some clones; where checked, under half of the loss comes from unresolved V genes, and the rest has no known cause. Clone size and the V and J calls come from that table; the DNA yielded D and trimming. In all, the sample holds 110,000 to 150,000 clones, and roughly 80% of those were seen once. The ten largest clones represent around 10% of the sample.

The V gene is TRBV6-2 or TRBV6-3 and the J gene is TRBJ2-5; the junction holds 10 bases that match TRBD1. Sequencing input: PBMCs or T cells enriched from blood (not recorded which). This sequence originates from a man between 45 and 60 years old who had recovered from COVID-19. The CDR3 protein sequence reads: CASSYPRQGAVRETQYF. The DNA sequence is TGTGCCAGCAGTTATCCCCGACAGGGGGCGGTTCGAGAGACCCAGTACTTC.